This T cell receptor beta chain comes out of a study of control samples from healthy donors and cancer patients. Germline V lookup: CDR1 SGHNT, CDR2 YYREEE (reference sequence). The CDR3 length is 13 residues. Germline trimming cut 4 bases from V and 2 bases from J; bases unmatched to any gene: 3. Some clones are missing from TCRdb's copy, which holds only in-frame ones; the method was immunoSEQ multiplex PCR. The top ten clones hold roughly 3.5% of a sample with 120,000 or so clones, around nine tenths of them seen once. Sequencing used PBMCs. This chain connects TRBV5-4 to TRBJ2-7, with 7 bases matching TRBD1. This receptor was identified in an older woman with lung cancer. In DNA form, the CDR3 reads TGTGCCAGCAGCCGGGACAGCACCTACGAGCAGTACTTC. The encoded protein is CASSRDSTYEQYF.